These T cell receptor beta chains were read from a single sample in a study of T cells in Graves' hyperthyroidism and ophthalmopathy. TCRdb used MiXCR to reprocess the multiplex PCR reads, holding one entry per CDR3 protein. The sample contains fewer than 450,000 distinct CDR3 sequences, around 15% of which appear only once. The sequencing sample was made of blood. These receptors all stem from a man in his fifties with Graves' ophthalmopathy. The CDR3 runs from the conserved cysteine through the conserved F or W. The order of the fields is CDR3 length, V gene, CDR3 protein.

12	TRBV15	CATGWGRGGYTF
14	TRBV7-2	CASSLLAAPDTQYF
12	TRBV27	CASSYRGEKLFF
14	TRBV11-2	CAGTYSGYTGELFF
14	TRBV7-3	CASSLSGGYNEQFF
15	TRBV20-1	CSARGESGRIYEQYF
16	TRBV5-6	CASSVSQGAVYNEQFF
15	TRBV20-1	CSARELSGSYNEQFF
13	TRBV27	CASSRTSGNRQFF
12	TRBV4-2	CASSQHRAEQYF
14	TRBV10-3	CAISESTGRQPQHF
14	TRBV10-3	CAITASADTDTQYF
14	TRBV7-8	CASSLDRLNEKLFF
13	TRBV28	CASSQDSRYEQYF
12	TRBV20-1	CSAYLGSETQYF
14	TRBV2	CASSTPLSTDTQYF
14	TRBV2	CASRMGGGADTQYF
15	TRBV7-2	CASSLASARNYGYTF
16	TRBV19	CASSRHLAGPTDTQYF
17	TRBV3-1	CASSQGGPGQGQEKLFF
14	TRBV20-1	CSARLAGGLNEQFF
19	TRBV28	CASSPSHFGRVKLQETQYF
17	TRBV6-2/TRBV6-3	CASTRGTALFSGNTIYF
14	TRBV7-6	CASSLADGWSFKYF
13	TRBV19	CASSLQRNYGYTF
16	TRBV9	CASSVGETGRYNEQFF
15	TRBV19	CASTRAQGAWNEQFF
13	TRBV5-1	CASSPSGDQPQHF
14	TRBV3-1	CASSQAGTRYGYTF
14	TRBV27	CASKQGGLEQPQHF
14	TRBV20-1	CSARVGAGPYEQYF
19	TRBV2	CASLGVLASGRNHGDTQYF
14	TRBV7-9	CASSQGTVRWGYTF
18	TRBV5-1	CASSFTRGLLTYSYEQYF
15	TRBV11-2	CASSRVAAAIGGYTF
14	TRBV4-1	CASSSLGQGTEAFF
14	TRBV3-1	CASTPGGTSTEAFF
16	TRBV7-9	CASSLEGLAVTDTQYF
14	TRBV10-3	CASIGDRGLNEQFF
15	TRBV4-1	CASSRSAQLNYGYTF
14	TRBV12-3/TRBV12-4	CASRAEYSTDTQYF
13	TRBV3-1	CASSQVSPGELFF
17	TRBV18	CASSPPGLAGAGNEQFF
14	TRBV5-1	CASALNPSTGELFF
14	TRBV20-1	CSATDYIAVNEQFF
14	TRBV7-2	CASSFTGTRNEQFF
14	TRBV6-1	CASSLDAGAGIQYF
12	TRBV7-3	CASSSQGAKAFF
16	TRBV30	CAWSRGQGGPNTEAFF
17	TRBV2	CASRNTDRVLSTDTQYF
12	TRBV28	CASSFPQGGYTF